These 23 T cell receptor beta chains were all obtained from the same sample, sequenced in a study of blood T cells in healthy people across ages. For the second PCR, which ran for about 6 to 11 cycles, a sample-barcoded 5' primer and a J-beta primer mix were used. MiXCR, applied by TCRdb to the 5' RACE reads, yields one record per CDR3 protein. This table has some 640,000 distinct CDR3 sequences, approximately 30% appearing once. The sequenced sample consisted of blood. Receptors originate from a woman older than 75 in good health.

This clonotype was counted ten times or more. The rearrangement links TRBV9 to TRBJ2-1; a weak D match, TRBD1 (5 bases). This CDR3 has 15 amino acids. V dropped 4 bases and J dropped 0 bases, with 11 bases sitting between them. CDR1 is SGDLS, CDR2 YYNGEE, per germline. In DNA, the CDR3 is TGTGCCAGCAGCAGGGGTAGGGGCTCCTACAATGAGCAGTTCTTC. Translated: CASSRGRGSYNEQFF.

The chain uses TRBV27 and TRBJ2-1, with D perhaps TRBD2 (7 bases). The V end was cut by 4 bases, the J end by 4 bases, with 17 bases between. This CDR3 has 16 amino acids. Germline-derived CDR1 and CDR2 are MNHEY and SMNVEV (reference sequence). The CDR3, as DNA: TGTGCCAGCAGTTCATCCGGGGGGCCGATGTACAATGAGCAGTTCTTC. Residues: CASSSSGGPMYNEQFF.

Ten or more counts support this clonotype. The chain employs TRBV5-1 and TRBJ2-2; the D gene is possibly TRBD1 (5 bases). Germline values: CDR1 SGHRS, CDR2 YFSETQ. The CDR3 has 15 residues. V was cut by 0 bases and J by 3 bases, with 9 bases left in between. Here the CDR3 reads CASSLVQGDTGELFF. CDR3 coding DNA: TGCGCCAGCAGCTTGGTGCAGGGTGACACCGGGGAGCTGTTTTTT. Full variable domain (remainder filled in from reference TRBV5-1 and TRBJ2-2): KAGVTQTPRYLIKTRGQQVTLSCSPISGHRSVSWYQQTPGQGLQFLFEYFSETQRNKGNFPGRFSGRQFSNSRSEMNVSTLELGDSALYLCASSLVQGDTGELFFGEGSRLTVL.

The sample holds many counts of this clonotype. The chain recombines TRBV6-5 with TRBJ2-5; D uncertain. CDR1 is MNHEY, CDR2 SVGAGI, per germline. The CDR3 is made up of 13 amino acids. Trimming left V 2 bases short and J 4 bases short, with 8 bases between. The CDR3 bases are TGTGCCAGCAGTTACCCTGGGCTAGAGACCCAGTACTTC. Protein product: CASSYPGLETQYF.

With regard to this clonotype: A single base separates this from a much larger clone, so it may be a read error. The chain recombines TRBV6-2 or TRBV6-3 with TRBJ2-7; TRBD2 matches at 13 bases. The J segment lost 7 bases and the V segment lost 6 bases, leaving 6 bases of the junction unmatched. The CDR3 has 14 amino acids. Germline CDR1 reads MNHEY; CDR2 reads SVGEGT. The CDR3 sequence is CASRGLAGVDEQYF. Written as DNA, the CDR3 is TGTGCCAGCAGAGGACTAGCGGGGGTAGATGAGCAGTACTTC.

Comments on this clonotype: One base away lies a much larger clone, so this may be a sequencing read error. The rearrangement uses TRBV7-9 and TRBJ2-5; 9 bases are shared with TRBD2. Per germline, CDR1 SEHNR and CDR2 FQNEAQ (reference sequence). The CDR3 runs to 15 residues. The CDR3 DNA is TGTGCCAGCAGCCCTAATGCGGGGGGGCAGGAGACCCGGTACTTC. Translating it yields CASSPNAGGQETRYF.

The V call is TRBV14, the J call TRBJ1-4; 7 bases line up with TRBD1. V was pared by 2 bases and J by 4 bases, with 10 bases of the junction left unmatched. The V gene's germline CDR1 is SGHDN and CDR2 FVKESK. The CDR3 contains 17 residues. The CDR3 loop is CASSQQVTGQFNEKLFF. The CDR3 DNA reads as TGTGCCAGCAGCCAACAAGTGACAGGGCAGTTTAATGAAAAACTGTTTTTT.

This clonotype was detected only a few times. J is TRBJ2-7 and V is TRBV28, with D uncertain. Germline V CDR1 and CDR2: MDHEN, SYDVKM. V was cut by 5 bases and J by 1 base, with 15 bases left in between. The CDR3 is 15 residues long. The CDR3 region has the DNA TGTGCCAGCAGTCCCTATGGATTGCAATCCTACGAGCAGTACTTC. It translates to CASSPYGLQSYEQYF.

About this clonotype: One base away lies a much larger clone, so this may be a sequencing read error. The chain combines TRBV7-3 with TRBJ2-3; D may match TRBD1 or TRBD2 (5 bases each). This CDR3 has 14 residues. Trimming removed 3 bases from V and 4 bases from J, with 11 bases in between. Per germline, CDR1 SGHTA and CDR2 FQGTGA. CDR3 region: CASSFDGASDTQYF. CDR3 sequence (DNA): TGTGCCAGCAGCTTTGACGGGGCCTCAGATACGCAGTATTTT.

This clonotype showed up many times. The rearrangement links TRBV27 to TRBJ2-1; D might be TRBD2 (6 bases). Deletions cut 5 bases from V and 11 bases from J, with 13 bases between. Per germline, CDR1 MNHEY and CDR2 SMNVEV (reference sequence). The CDR3 totals 12 residues. CDR3 sequence: CASSLRDSKQFF. The CDR3 DNA reads TGTGCCAGCAGTCTCCGGGACTCTAAGCAGTTCTTC.

There are a few counts of this clonotype. The chain recombines TRBV2 with TRBJ2-3; either TRBD1 or TRBD2 may supply D (5 bases each). Germline-derived CDR1 and CDR2 are SNHLY and FYNNEI. The CDR3 consists of 16 residues. V lost 4 bases and J lost 0, with 14 bases in between. As DNA, the CDR3 is TGTGCCAGCAGTGGGGGGACCCTCGGAAGCACAGATACGCAGTATTTT. As protein: CASSGGTLGSTDTQYF. The entire variable domain, with the rest obtained from reference TRBV2 and TRBJ2-3, is as follows: EPEVTQTPSHQVTQMGQEVILRCVPISNHLYFYWYRQILGQKVEFLVSFYNNEISEKSEIFDDQFSVERPDGSNFTLKIRSTKLEDSAMYFCASSGGTLGSTDTQYFGPGTRLTVL.

The sample holds a few counts of this clonotype. This may arise from a read error, as a much more abundant clone is one base away. The rearrangement uses TRBV4-3 and TRBJ2-5; TRBD2 agrees at 9 bases. The CDR3 has 15 residues. Germline CDR1 LGHNA, CDR2 YSLEER. V gave up 4 bases and J gave up 11 bases; unmatched junction bases: 14. This chain's CDR3 is CASSLSSGGGNEQYF. For the CDR3, the DNA is TGCGCCAGCAGCCTCAGTAGCGGGGGAGGGAATGAGCAGTACTTC.

V gene TRBV20-1 combines with J gene TRBJ1-2; TRBD1 aligns across 11 bases. Per germline, CDR1 DFQATT and CDR2 SNEGSKA (reference sequence). This CDR3 has 15 amino acids. Trimming took 4 bases from V and 6 from J; bases not matched to a gene: 10. Here the CDR3 DNA reads TGCAGTGCTACGGGACAGGGGGTCGTTAGCGATGGCTACACCTTC. Protein: CSATGQGVVSDGYTF.

This clonotype was counted many times. The chain joins TRBV11-1 to TRBJ2-6; D is unresolved. Germline CDR1 SGHAT, CDR2 FQDESV (reference sequence). This CDR3 region has 14 residues. Trimming cost V 5 bases and J 4 bases, with 9 bases left between them. The CDR3 bases are TGTGCCAGCAGCCTTTTTTGGGGGGCCAACGTCCTGACTTTC. Its translation is CASSLFWGANVLTF.

This clonotype was detected ten times or more. V and J are TRBV20-1 and TRBJ2-1; 10 bases are shared with TRBD2. V lost 3 bases, J lost 5 bases, and 1 base stayed unmatched. CDR3 length equals 13 residues. From germline, CDR1 is DFQATT and CDR2 SNEGSKA (reference sequence). CDR3 nucleotide sequence: TGCAGTGCTAGTAGCGGGGGGCACAATGAGCAGTTCTTC. Amino acids: CSASSGGHNEQFF.

The chain uses TRBV6-2 or TRBV6-3 and TRBJ1-2; 8 bases match TRBD1. There are 15 residues in the CDR3. V dropped 2 bases and J dropped 4; count of bases not matched to a gene: 6. The germline CDR1 and CDR2 sequences are MNHEY and SVGEGT. Here the CDR3 DNA reads TGTGCCAGCAGTTACGGCAGGGGGCCGGGCTATGGCTACACCTTC. Amino acid sequence: CASSYGRGPGYGYTF.

This clonotype was found many times. The V call is TRBV6-2 or TRBV6-3, the J call TRBJ2-1, with a tentative D call TRBD2 (6 bases). The CDR3 is 19 residues long. CDR1 and CDR2 from the germline V gene are MNHEY and SVGEGT. The V end was cut by 2 bases, the J end by 8 bases, with 28 bases between. CDR3 residues: CASSYNPRGRGSRAYEQFF. CDR3 DNA: TGTGCCAGCAGTTACAATCCACGCGGCCGGGGGTCCAGAGCATATGAGCAGTTCTTC.

As regards this clonotype: A read error may explain this, as a much larger clone is one base away. This chain uses TRBV2 with TRBJ2-7; 9 bases are shared with TRBD2. This CDR3 contains 16 residues. The V gene's germline CDR1 is SNHLY and CDR2 FYNNEI. The J segment lost 7 bases and the V segment lost 0 bases, leaving 10 bases of the junction unmatched. The CDR3 DNA is TGTGCCAGCAGTGAAGCGCGAGGCGGGGGGGTTGATGAGCAGTACTTC. This translates into CASSEARGGGVDEQYF.

This chain connects TRBV5-6 to TRBJ2-7; unclear D gene. The CDR3 is 15 residues long. The ends were cut back, 0 bases at V and 1 base at J, with 11 bases in the middle. The V gene's germline CDR1 is SGHDT and CDR2 YYEEEE. CDR3 protein: CASSLGQNPSYEQYF. The CDR3 DNA sequence: TGTGCCAGCAGCTTGGGGCAGAATCCTTCCTACGAGCAGTACTTC.

V usage is TRBV19 and J usage is TRBJ2-3, with D possibly TRBD2 on 6 matching bases. Trimming pared 5 bases from V and 1 base from J, leaving 13 bases between. Germline loops: CDR1 LNHDA, CDR2 SQIVND (reference sequence). The CDR3 spans 15 residues. The CDR3 DNA is TGTGCCAGTAGTTCCCCGCGGGGTGGCACAGATACGCAGTATTTT. This gives the protein CASSSPRGGTDTQYF.

This clonotype turned up a few times. This chain links TRBV30 with TRBJ2-1, with 12 bases aligning to TRBD1. CDR1 is GTSNPN, CDR2 SVGIG, per germline (reference sequence). This CDR3 is built from 15 residues. The V and J ends lost 1 base and 8 bases, in that order; junction bases with no gene match: 6. The CDR3 DNA reads as TGTGCCTGGAGTGACACGGGACAGGGGGCGTATGAGCAGTTCTTC. This codes for CAWSDTGQGAYEQFF.

For this clonotype: Being one base from a much bigger clone, this may be a read error. The genes are TRBV20-1 and TRBJ2-5; D might be TRBD2 (5 bases). The germline V gene has CDR1 DFQATT and CDR2 SNEGSKA (reference sequence). The CDR3 is 12 residues long. V dropped 6 bases and J dropped 4 bases, with 12 bases sitting between them. CDR3 in amino acids: CSASPSLETQYF. In nucleotides, the CDR3 is TGCAGTGCCTCCCCTAGCTTAGAGACCCAGTACTTC.

This clonotype was detected many times. The chain employs TRBV20-1 and TRBJ2-4, with a possible D match to TRBD2 (5 bases). Germline CDR1 is DFQATT and CDR2 is SNEGSKA (reference sequence). This CDR3 region has 15 residues. The V gene lost 2 bases and the J gene lost 0 bases, with 11 bases spanning the gap. CDR3 nucleotides: TGCAGTGCTAGAACGGGGAACCTAGCCAAAAACATTCAGTACTTC. Its protein product is CSARTGNLAKNIQYF.